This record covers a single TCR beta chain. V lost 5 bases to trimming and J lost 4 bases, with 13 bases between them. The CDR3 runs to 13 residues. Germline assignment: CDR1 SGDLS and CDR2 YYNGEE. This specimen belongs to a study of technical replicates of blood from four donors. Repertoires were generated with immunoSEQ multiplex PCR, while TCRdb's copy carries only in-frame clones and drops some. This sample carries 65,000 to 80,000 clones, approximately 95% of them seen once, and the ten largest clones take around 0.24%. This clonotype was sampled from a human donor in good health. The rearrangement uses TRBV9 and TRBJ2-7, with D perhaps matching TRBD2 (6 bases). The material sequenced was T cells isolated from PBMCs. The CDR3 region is CASSPGLKYEQYF. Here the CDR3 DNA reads TGTGCCAGCAGTCCAGGACTAAAGTACGAGCAGTACTTC.